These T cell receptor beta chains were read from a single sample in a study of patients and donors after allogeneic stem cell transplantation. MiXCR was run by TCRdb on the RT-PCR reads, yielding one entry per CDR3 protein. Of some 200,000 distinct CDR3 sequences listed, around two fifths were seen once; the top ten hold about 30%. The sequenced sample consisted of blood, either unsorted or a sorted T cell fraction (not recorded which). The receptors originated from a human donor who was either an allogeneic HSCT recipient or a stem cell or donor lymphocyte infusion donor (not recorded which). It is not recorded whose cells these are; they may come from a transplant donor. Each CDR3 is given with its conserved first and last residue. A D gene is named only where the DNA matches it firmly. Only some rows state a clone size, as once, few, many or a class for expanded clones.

CASSLGLRYGYTF TGTGCCAGCTCGTTGGGACTGCGCTATGGCTACACCTTC TRBJ1-2 . . TRBV18
CASSARDNSGNTIYF TGTGCCAGCAGCGCCCGGGACAACTCTGGAAACACCATATATTTT TRBJ1-3 . few TRBV9
CASSSPNNEGYTF TGTGCCAGCAGTTCCCCGAACAACGAAGGCTACACCTTC TRBJ1-2 . . TRBV27
CASSSGQEGEAFF TGTGCCAGCAGCTCGGGCCAGGAGGGTGAAGCTTTCTTT TRBJ1-1 . . TRBV5-5
CASSPRTPRGNQPQHF TGTGCCAGTAGTCCCCGAACACCGAGGGGCAATCAGCCCCAGCATTTT TRBJ1-5 . few TRBV19
CASSVPQEIFYGYTF TGTGCCAGCTCCGTCCCCCAGGAGATCTTTTATGGCTACACCTTC TRBJ1-2 . . TRBV11-1
CASSQEGTGMNTEAFF TGTGCCAGCAGCCAAGAGGGGACAGGGATGAACACTGAAGCTTTCTTT TRBJ1-1 TRBD1 few TRBV4-2
CACSSGTSGSGNEQFF TGCGCCTGCAGCTCTGGGACTAGCGGGAGTGGAAATGAGCAGTTCTTC TRBJ2-1 TRBD2 . TRBV4-3
CASSIVLLAGETQYF TGTGCCAGTAGTATAGTCTTACTAGCGGGAGAGACCCAGTACTTC TRBJ2-5 TRBD2 . TRBV19
CASSPPDRPRSSYEQYF TGTGCCAGCAGCCCCCCGGACAGGCCTCGAAGCTCCTACGAGCAGTACTTC TRBJ2-7 TRBD1 . TRBV28
CSVDWDRDNYGYTF TGCAGCGTTGACTGGGACAGGGATAACTATGGCTACACCTTC TRBJ1-2 TRBD1 . TRBV29-1
CASRRTGASNTEAFF TGTGCCAGCAGACGGACCGGGGCTTCGAACACTGAAGCTTTCTTT TRBJ1-1 . . TRBV4-2
CASSSNLENTIYF TGTGCCAGCAGCAGTAACCTCGAAAACACCATATATTTT TRBJ1-3 . . TRBV21-1
CASRSPGLSYEQYF TGTGCCAGCAGGTCTCCGGGACTGTCCTACGAGCAGTACTTC TRBJ2-7 . . TRBV28
CASSSSDGVAANTGELFF TGCGCCAGCAGTAGTAGTGACGGGGTCGCCGCGAACACCGGGGAGCTGTTTTTT TRBJ2-2 . few TRBV5-1
CASSLFPLQGYTF TGTGCCAGCAGTTTATTCCCCCTACAGGGCTACACCTTC TRBJ1-2 . once TRBV28
CASSPLPEAYNSPLHF TGTGCCAGCAGCCCCCTTCCCGAAGCCTATAATTCACCCCTCCACTTT TRBJ1-6 . . TRBV7-8
CATSDFKGNHEQFF TGTGCCACCAGTGATTTTAAGGGGAACCATGAGCAGTTCTTC TRBJ2-1 . few TRBV24-1
CASSEQGGSYEQYF TGTGCCAGCAGTGAACAGGGGGGCTCTTACGAGCAGTACTTC TRBJ2-7 . . TRBV2
CATSEAGDEQYF TGTGCCACCAGTGAGGCAGGAGACGAGCAGTACTTC TRBJ2-7 . . TRBV24-1
CATSDPSSTFTDTQYF TGTGCCACCAGTGATCCTTCGTCCACTTTCACAGATACGCAGTATTTT TRBJ2-3 . . TRBV24-1
CASSVSGSSYNEQFF TGTGCCAGCAGCGTAAGCGGAAGCTCCTACAATGAGCAGTTCTTC TRBJ2-1 . . TRBV9
CASSGLEGAYEQYF TGTGCCAGCAGTGGACTAGAAGGGGCCTACGAGCAGTACTTC TRBJ2-7 TRBD2 . TRBV6-2/TRBV6-3
CSVRGPSYNEQFF TGCAGCGTGCGCGGACCTTCCTACAATGAGCAGTTCTTC TRBJ2-1 . once TRBV29-1
CASSFGNSSNQPQHF TGCGCCAGCAGCTTCGGGAATAGTAGCAATCAGCCCCAGCATTTT TRBJ1-5 . . TRBV5-1
CASSWRGTGLQETQYF TGCGCCAGCAGCTGGAGAGGGACAGGGCTCCAAGAGACCCAGTACTTC TRBJ2-5 TRBD1 . TRBV5-1
CASSGWGVNQPQHF TGTGCCAGCAGTGGCTGGGGGGTCAATCAGCCCCAGCATTTT TRBJ1-5 . . TRBV2
CASSSLGGAYEQYF TGTGCCAGCAGTTCCCTAGGGGGGGCCTACGAGCAGTACTTC TRBJ2-7 . . TRBV12-3/TRBV12-4
CASSSRGRQPQHF TGTGCCAGCAGCTCCCGGGGGCGGCAGCCCCAGCATTTT TRBJ1-5 . . TRBV7-8
CASGTRFSSTGANVLTF TGCGCCAGCGGGACCCGTTTCTCATCAACCGGGGCCAACGTCCTGACTTTC TRBJ2-6 . . TRBV5-1
CASSLGVPGTNTGELFF TGCGCCAGCAGCTTGGGGGTTCCCGGGACTAACACCGGGGAGCTGTTTTTT TRBJ2-2 . . TRBV5-1
CASSPRDRDHEQYF TGTGCCAGCAGCCCCCGGGACAGGGACCACGAGCAGTACTTC TRBJ2-7 TRBD1 . TRBV9
CASSQWDRDRTGELFF TGTGCCAGCAGCCAATGGGACAGGGATCGCACCGGGGAGCTGTTTTTT TRBJ2-2 TRBD1 . TRBV16
CASGNTGTGYGYTF TGTGCCAGCGGGAATACTGGGACAGGCTATGGCTACACCTTC TRBJ1-2 TRBD1 few TRBV11-2
CASSLAPRGIGQGKNIQYF TGTGCCAGCAGCTTAGCTCCCCGTGGCATAGGGCAGGGCAAAAACATTCAGTACTTC TRBJ2-4 . . TRBV7-6
CASTFSDQPQHF TGTGCCAGCACCTTCTCCGATCAGCCCCAGCATTTT TRBJ1-5 . . TRBV12-3/TRBV12-4
CSARRGRARVPEAFF TGCAGTGCCCGACGAGGGAGGGCGCGTGTCCCTGAAGCTTTCTTT TRBJ1-1 . . TRBV20-1
CASSYSSGNPPNTEAFF TGTGCCAGCAGTTACTCGAGTGGGAATCCTCCCAACACTGAAGCTTTCTTT TRBJ1-1 . few TRBV6-5
CASSYLGQGNYGYTF TGTGCCAGCAGTTACCTGGGACAGGGGAACTATGGCTACACCTTC TRBJ1-2 TRBD1 few TRBV6-5
CASSLVGVAKNIQYF TGTGCCAGCAGTTTGGTAGGGGTAGCCAAAAACATTCAGTACTTC TRBJ2-4 . few TRBV12-3/TRBV12-4
CSVLQGASQPQHF TGCAGCGTCCTACAGGGGGCAAGTCAGCCCCAGCATTTT TRBJ1-5 TRBD1 . TRBV29-1
CASSSYGGSEQFF TGCGCCAGCAGTTCCTACGGGGGGAGTGAGCAGTTCTTC TRBJ2-1 TRBD2 . TRBV4-3
CASSGQGKSEAFF TGTGCCAGCAGCGGACAGGGGAAATCTGAAGCTTTCTTT TRBJ1-1 TRBD1 . TRBV13
CASSQGHSRRLAGENEQFF TGTGCCAGCAGCCAAGGTCACAGCCGTCGACTAGCGGGAGAGAATGAGCAGTTCTTC TRBJ2-1 TRBD2 few TRBV14
CASSYGGASYNEQFF TGTGCCAGCAGTTACGGGGGAGCCTCCTACAATGAGCAGTTCTTC TRBJ2-1 . few TRBV6-5
CASSSTGDNSPLHF TGTGCCAGCAGTTCCACAGGAGACAATTCACCCCTCCACTTT TRBJ1-6 . . TRBV28
CSARALTPLHF TGCAGTGCTAGAGCGCTGACACCCCTCCACTTT TRBJ1-6 . few TRBV20-1
CASSGGLGDTQYF TGTGCCAGCAGCGGTGGACTGGGGGATACGCAGTATTTT TRBJ2-3 . . TRBV2
CASSVGGELFF TGTGCCAGCAGCGTAGGGGGGGAGCTGTTTTTT TRBJ2-2 . once TRBV9
CSATELAGGMDTQYF TGCAGTGCTACGGAACTAGCGGGAGGTATGGATACGCAGTATTTT TRBJ2-3 TRBD2 . TRBV20-1
CASSLFLAGDLTGELFF TGTGCCAGCAGTTTATTCCTAGCGGGAGATCTGACCGGGGAGCTGTTTTTT TRBJ2-2 TRBD2 few TRBV12-3/TRBV12-4